These 32 T cell receptor beta chains share one sample of origin, sequenced in a study of blood T cell dynamics during melanoma immunotherapy (dated by TCRdb to the early 2020s). The library relied on the immunoSEQ multiplex PCR assay. In TCRdb, the immuneACCESS table is reduced to in-frame sequences with V and J assigned. These tables do not hold every clone; where another copy was compared, an unresolved V gene accounts for under half, and the others remain unexplained. The sample table records about 28,000 clones; over 70% of these occur just once. Clones ranked in the top ten supply around 10% of the sample. The sample's time point label is to be understood as: week 3, after first cycle of checkpoint inhibitor. Sequenced material: blood, taken from a patient treated with checkpoint blockade. Source of these receptors: a human donor with melanoma.

The rearrangement uses TRBV6-5 and TRBJ1-1, with 8 bases matching TRBD1. Germline V CDR1 and CDR2: MNHEY, SVGAGI. This CDR3 is 14 amino acids long. V was pared by 6 bases and J by 1 base, with 4 bases of the junction left unmatched. DNA of the CDR3: TGTGCCAGCAGATCCGGACAGGGGAACACTGAAGCTTTCTTT. Protein: CASRSGQGNTEAFF.

This chain joins TRBV27 and TRBJ1-2; TRBD1 might be the D (6 bases). Germline V gene lookup returns CDR1 MNHEY and CDR2 SMNVEV (reference sequence). The V gene lost 6 bases and the J gene lost 4 bases, with 12 bases spanning the gap. This CDR3 is 13 amino acids long. CDR3 residues: CASRPLDSYGYTF. In DNA, the CDR3 is TGTGCCAGCAGACCCTTGGACAGCTATGGCTACACCTTC.

The chain combines TRBV19 with TRBJ2-7; maybe TRBD1 (6 bases). This CDR3 spans 18 amino acids. Germline CDR1 reads LNHDA; CDR2 reads SQIVND (reference sequence). V lost 4 bases to trimming and J lost 1 base, with 23 bases between them. The CDR3 sequence: CASSKTGRTVHMSYEQYF. For the CDR3, the DNA is TGTGCCAGTAGTAAAACGGGAAGGACAGTTCATATGTCCTACGAGCAGTACTTC.

This clone was counted only a few times. This rearrangement joins TRBV11-2 to TRBJ1-6; 7 bases match TRBD1. The germline gives CDR1 SGHAT, CDR2 FQNNGV. The CDR3 spans 14 residues. The ends lost 5 bases at V and 11 bases at J; junction bases unmatched: 9. The CDR3 nucleotides are TGTGCCAGCAGCATACGGCAGGGGGGTCCACCCCTCCACTTT. Amino acid sequence: CASSIRQGGPPLHF.

The chain joins TRBV11-3 to TRBJ2-1, with D perhaps matching TRBD2 (5 bases). V lost 1 base and J lost 3, with 13 bases in between. This CDR3 contains 16 residues. Germline CDR1 SGHNT, CDR2 YENEEA. CDR3 bases: TGTGCCAGCAGCTTAGTACCGACCGGGATCTACAATGAGCAGTTCTTC. Protein product: CASSLVPTGIYNEQFF.

V and J are TRBV5-5 and TRBJ2-7; 7 bases are shared with TRBD1. Germline V CDR1 and CDR2: SGHKS, YYEKEE (reference sequence). This CDR3 has 14 residues. The V segment lost 0 bases and the J segment 2 bases; nucleotides outside the gene matches: 2. The CDR3 sequence is CASSLEQGTYEQYF. Written as DNA, the CDR3 is TGTGCCAGCAGCTTGGAACAGGGGACCTACGAGCAGTACTTC.

This chain uses TRBV5-1 with TRBJ2-7; 9 bases are a match to TRBD1. CDR3 length: 16 amino acids. Germline CDR1 is SGHRS and CDR2 is YFSETQ. Trimming cost V 6 bases and J 2 bases; bases outside gene matches: 12. DNA for the CDR3: TGCGCCAGCACCTATCTCCCCGGGACAGGGACCTACGAGCAGTACTTC. As protein: CASTYLPGTGTYEQYF.

CDR3 region: CASSKSGRRRASYEQYF. The CDR3 DNA sequence: TGTGCCAGTAGTAAATCGGGGCGGAGAAGAGCCTCCTACGAGCAGTACTTC. The chain joins TRBV19 to TRBJ2-7, with D perhaps TRBD1 or TRBD2 (5 bases each). CDR1 is LNHDA, CDR2 SQIVND, per germline (reference sequence). This CDR3 has 17 amino acids. Between the trimmed V and J ends, which lost 4 bases and 0 bases, there was a span of 19 bases.

This chain's CDR3 is CASSQEWPLGGSIGAFF. The CDR3 DNA reads as TGCGCCAGCAGCCAAGAGTGGCCCCTGGGGGGGAGTATTGGAGCTTTCTTT. The chain couples TRBV4-1 to TRBJ1-1; the D gene is possibly TRBD1 (5 bases). The CDR3 totals 17 residues. Trimming took 0 bases from V and 10 from J, leaving 24 bases between them. Germline V lookup: CDR1 MGHRA, CDR2 YSYEKL.

J is TRBJ1-2 and V is TRBV28, with 8 bases matching TRBD1. The CDR3 contains 16 residues. CDR1 and CDR2 from the germline V gene are MDHEN and SYDVKM. J was trimmed by 4 bases and V by 5 bases; bases with no gene match: 12. This chain's CDR3 is CASSPIWQGAGYGYTF. CDR3 bases: TGTGCCAGCAGTCCCATCTGGCAGGGGGCGGGCTATGGCTACACCTTC.

This chain's CDR3 is CASSLVGSANTEAFF. DNA for the CDR3: TGCGCCAGCAGCTTGGTAGGTAGCGCGAACACTGAAGCTTTCTTT. This chain links TRBV5-1 with TRBJ1-1; D gene unclear. V lost 0 bases and J lost 1, with 10 bases in between. The CDR3 totals 15 residues. Germline CDR1 reads SGHRS; CDR2 reads YFSETQ.

CDR3 sequence: CASSKATLRNTEAFF. CDR3 nucleotide sequence: TGTGCCAGCAGCAAAGCAACTTTGAGGAACACTGAAGCTTTCTTT. The V gene is TRBV21-1, the J gene TRBJ1-1. TRBV21-1 is a listed pseudogene. CDR3 length: 15 amino acids.

This clone was detected only once. The chain has TRBV5-1 and TRBJ2-4; possibly TRBD2 for D (6 bases). The V and J ends lost 0 bases and 7 bases respectively, with 20 bases between them. This CDR3 region has 17 residues. CDR1 SGHRS and CDR2 YFSETQ come from the germline V gene. As DNA, the CDR3 is TGCGCCAGCAGCTTGGAGGCTGGAGCGGGTGGTAGGAACATTCAGTACTTC. It translates to CASSLEAGAGGRNIQYF.

The rearrangement uses TRBV5-1 and TRBJ1-5; D gene ambiguous. Germline V gives CDR1 SGHRS, CDR2 YFSETQ. With 6 bases removed from V and 8 bases from J, the gap between germline ends came to 15 bases. The CDR3 extends over 13 amino acids. In nucleotides, the CDR3 is TGCGCCAGCAAAGCCCCGGGGTACGAGCCCCAGCATTTT. Translating it yields CASKAPGYEPQHF.

CDR3 residues: CASSPETVPNYGYTF. The DNA of the CDR3 is TGCGCCAGCAGCCCGGAGACAGTTCCTAACTATGGCTACACCTTC. V usage is TRBV4-3 and J usage is TRBJ1-2, with a weak D call TRBD1 (5 bases). This CDR3 has 15 residues. V lost 4 bases to trimming and J lost 0 bases, with 12 bases between them. CDR1 and CDR2 (germline): LGHNA, YSLEER.

The chain is built from TRBV30 and TRBJ1-1, with TRBD1 as a possible D gene (5 bases). Germline CDR1 reads GTSNPN; CDR2 reads SVGIG (reference sequence). The length of the CDR3 is 13 residues. Trimming stripped 6 bases from V and 7 bases from J, with 18 bases between. The chain's CDR3 is CACDRDGSSEAFF. The CDR3 DNA reads as TGTGCCTGTGATCGGGACGGATCCAGTGAAGCTTTCTTT.

V and J are TRBV5-1 and TRBJ2-5; D unresolved. Trimming removed 0 bases from V and 2 bases from J, with 5 bases in between. The germline V gene has CDR1 SGHRS and CDR2 YFSETQ. The CDR3 is 13 residues long. The CDR3 spells CASSLDFQETQYF. The DNA of the CDR3 is TGCGCCAGCAGCTTGGATTTTCAAGAGACCCAGTACTTC.

This clone was observed a single time. The chain carries TRBV19 and TRBJ2-3; maybe TRBD2 (5 bases). V gave up 7 bases and J gave up 11 bases, with 13 bases separating them. Germline lookup yields CDR1 LNHDA and CDR2 SQIVND (reference sequence). There are 11 residues in the CDR3. The CDR3 reads CASNEGLGQYF. The CDR3 DNA reads TGTGCCAGTAACGAGGGTCTCGGGCAGTATTTT.

This chain connects TRBV5-4 to TRBJ1-4; D remains ambiguous. Germline lookup yields CDR1 SGHNT and CDR2 YYREEE (reference sequence). Deletions cut 0 bases from V and 12 bases from J, with 9 bases between. This CDR3 comprises 12 residues. The CDR3 here is CASSLDLKELFF. The CDR3 DNA reads as TGTGCCAGCAGCTTGGATCTTAAGGAACTGTTTTTT.

This CDR3 is CAWSTTYEQYF. The DNA of the CDR3 is TGTGCCTGGAGTACCACTTACGAGCAGTACTTC. V usage is TRBV30 and J usage is TRBJ2-7; D unresolved. V was cut by 2 bases and J by 4 bases, with 6 bases left in between. The V gene's germline CDR1 is GTSNPN and CDR2 SVGIG (reference sequence). The CDR3 length is 11 residues.

This chain links TRBV7-3 with TRBJ2-3; 16 nucleotides line up with TRBD2. The CDR3 covers 19 residues. V gave up 2 bases and J gave up 0 bases; unmatched junction bases: 5. The germline V gene encodes CDR1 SGHTA and CDR2 FQGTGA. CDR3 in DNA: TGTGCCAGCAGCTTAGGGACTAGCGGGGGGGCGTCTAGCACAGATACGCAGTATTTT. This gives the protein CASSLGTSGGASSTDTQYF.

This chain uses TRBV2 with TRBJ2-7; no clear D. CDR3 size: 14 residues. Germline loops: CDR1 SNHLY, CDR2 FYNNEI. V was cut by 7 bases and J by 0 bases, with 13 bases left in between. The CDR3 protein is CASKNSGFSYEQYF. The DNA for the CDR3 is TGTGCCAGCAAGAATTCCGGCTTCTCCTACGAGCAGTACTTC.

This clone was seen just once. The chain has TRBV5-1 and TRBJ1-1, with D possibly TRBD1 on 5 matching bases. CDR1 is SGHRS, CDR2 YFSETQ, per germline. This CDR3 contains 14 residues. V was trimmed by 4 bases and J by 1 base, leaving 11 bases between them. In DNA form, the CDR3 reads TGCGCCAGCAGCCCGGGGCCGGGGAACACTGAAGCTTTCTTT. Encoded protein: CASSPGPGNTEAFF.

The chain uses TRBV7-9 and TRBJ2-2, with D possibly matching TRBD2 (5 bases). Per the germline V gene, CDR1 is SEHNR and CDR2 is FQNEAQ (reference sequence). V lost 3 bases to trimming and J lost 0 bases, with 11 bases between them. The CDR3 is made up of 16 amino acids. The CDR3 loop reads CASSLKSGPNTGELFF. For the CDR3, the DNA is TGTGCCAGCAGCTTGAAGAGCGGCCCGAACACCGGGGAGCTGTTTTTT.

This chain joins TRBV7-9 and TRBJ1-2; a weak D match, TRBD1 (5 bases). Germline CDR1 SEHNR, CDR2 FQNEAQ (reference sequence). The V gene lost 4 bases and the J gene lost 3 bases, with 12 bases spanning the gap. The CDR3 contains 14 residues. The CDR3 region is CASSWDVGHYGYTF. DNA for the CDR3: TGTGCCAGCAGCTGGGACGTGGGGCACTATGGCTACACCTTC. Complete variable domain (other parts from reference TRBV7-9 and TRBJ1-2): DTGVSQNPRHKITKRGQNVTFRCDPISEHNRLYWYRQTLGQGPEFLTYFQNEAQLEKSRLLSDRFSAERPKGSFSTLEIQRTEQGDSAMYLCASSWDVGHYGYTFGSGTRLTVV.

This sequence joins TRBV2 and TRBJ1-3; D not certain. Germline CDR1 SNHLY, CDR2 FYNNEI. V was pared by 6 bases and J by 0 bases, with 12 bases between. The CDR3 is 15 amino acids. The CDR3 spells CASRPLSSSGNTIYF. Written as DNA, the CDR3 is TGTGCCAGCAGACCTCTTTCCAGCTCTGGAAACACCATATATTTT.

The chain joins TRBV19 to TRBJ2-1; D is unresolved. Per the germline V gene, CDR1 is LNHDA and CDR2 is SQIVND (reference sequence). V lost 4 bases and J 0 bases, leaving 16 bases between the germline ends. The CDR3 sequence is 17 residues long. The CDR3 is CASSTPSVLVSYNEQFF. CDR3 coding DNA: TGTGCCAGTAGTACTCCCTCCGTCTTGGTCTCCTACAATGAGCAGTTCTTC.

The chain's CDR3 is CASSFRDFSYEQYF. DNA of the CDR3: TGCGCCAGCAGCTTTAGGGACTTCTCCTACGAGCAGTACTTC. The chain employs TRBV4-1 and TRBJ2-7, with D possibly TRBD2 on 6 matching bases. Germline CDR1 MGHRA, CDR2 YSYEKL. The CDR3 spans 14 residues. V lost 5 bases, J lost 0 bases, and 11 bases lay in between.

This clone was seen a few times. The J gene is TRBJ1-1, the V gene TRBV7-9; D might be TRBD1 (5 bases). Trimming stripped 7 bases from V and 9 bases from J, with 15 bases between. Germline V CDR1 and CDR2: SEHNR, FQNEAQ (reference sequence). The CDR3 length is 12 residues. CDR3 nucleotides: TGTGCCAGCACCCCCGGGGGAAATCAAGCTTTCTTT. Encoded protein: CASTPGGNQAFF.

This chain links TRBV7-9 with TRBJ2-3; D is perhaps TRBD1 or TRBD2 (6 bases each). The CDR3 sequence is 16 residues long. Trimming took 4 bases from V and 3 from J, leaving 17 bases between them. Germline values: CDR1 SEHNR, CDR2 FQNEAQ (reference sequence). The CDR3 nucleotides are TGTGCCAGCAGCTCCGTGGGGGGCAGTGCTACAGATACGCAGTATTTT. This translates into CASSSVGGSATDTQYF.

The table lists this clone with a few counts. The chain joins TRBV2 to TRBJ2-2, with unresolved D. This CDR3 is 13 amino acids long. V lost 5 bases and J 1 base, leaving 5 bases between the germline ends. Germline V CDR1 and CDR2: SNHLY, FYNNEI. The CDR3 nucleotides read TGTGCCAGCAGTAAAGGGAACACCGGGGAGCTGTTTTTT. This gives the protein CASSKGNTGELFF.

This chain uses TRBV14 with TRBJ2-2; D gene uncertain. The germline V gene has CDR1 SGHDN and CDR2 FVKESK. This CDR3 has 14 residues. Trimming left V 4 bases short and J 4 bases short, with 10 bases between. CDR3 DNA sequence: TGTGCCAGCAGCCTCCGCCGCACCACCGGGGAGCTGTTTTTT. This encodes CASSLRRTTGELFF.